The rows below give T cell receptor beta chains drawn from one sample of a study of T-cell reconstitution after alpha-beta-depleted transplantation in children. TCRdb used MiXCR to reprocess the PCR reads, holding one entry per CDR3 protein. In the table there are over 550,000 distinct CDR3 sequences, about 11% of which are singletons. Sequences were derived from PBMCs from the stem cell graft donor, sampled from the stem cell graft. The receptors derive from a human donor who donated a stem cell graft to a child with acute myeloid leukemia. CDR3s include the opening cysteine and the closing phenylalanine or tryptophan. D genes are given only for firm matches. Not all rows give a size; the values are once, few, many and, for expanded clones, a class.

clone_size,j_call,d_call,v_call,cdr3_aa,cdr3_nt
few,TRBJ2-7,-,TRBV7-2,CASSFGRTPSYEQYF,TGTGCCAGCAGCTTCGGTCGGACCCCTTCCTACGAGCAGTACTTC
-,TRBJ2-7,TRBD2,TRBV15,CATSRHSGTSWHEQYF,TGTGCCACCAGCAGGCATTCCGGGACTAGCTGGCACGAGCAGTACTTC
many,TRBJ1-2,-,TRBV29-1,CSVVGRSRRGYGYTF,TGCAGCGTTGTCGGGCGGAGCAGGAGAGGCTATGGCTACACCTTC
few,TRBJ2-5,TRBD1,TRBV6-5,CASSWQGAEETQYF,TGTGCCAGCAGTTGGCAGGGGGCCGAAGAGACCCAGTACTTC
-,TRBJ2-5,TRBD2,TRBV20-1,CSAREPTSGRETQYF,TGCAGTGCTAGAGAACCGACTAGCGGGAGAGAGACCCAGTACTTC
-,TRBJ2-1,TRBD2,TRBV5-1,CASSPRQGGTSAFVGDEQFF,TGCGCCAGCAGCCCGCGCCAGGGTGGGACTAGCGCGTTCGTAGGGGATGAGCAGTTCTTC
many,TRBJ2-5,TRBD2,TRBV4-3,CASSQDPGLADQRGETQYF,TGCGCCAGCAGCCAAGATCCGGGACTAGCGGATCAGAGGGGAGAGACCCAGTACTTC
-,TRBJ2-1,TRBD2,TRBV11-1,CASSLSLAGGPNEQFF,TGTGCCAGCAGCTTATCCCTAGCGGGAGGCCCTAATGAGCAGTTCTTC
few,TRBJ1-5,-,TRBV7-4,CARNPSPGGINQPQHF,TGTGCCCGCAATCCATCCCCCGGGGGCATTAATCAGCCCCAGCATTTT
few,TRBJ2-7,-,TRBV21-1,CASSKSPSTSGSYEQYF,TGTGCCAGCAGCAAATCGCCCTCGACTAGCGGGTCATACGAGCAGTACTTC
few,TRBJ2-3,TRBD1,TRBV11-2,CASSWRTGPASTDTQYF,TGTGCCAGCAGCTGGAGGACAGGGCCAGCTAGCACAGATACGCAGTATTTT
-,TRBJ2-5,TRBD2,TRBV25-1,CASSPPRGVGTQETQYF,TGTGCCAGCAGCCCACCCCGGGGGGTAGGGACCCAAGAGACCCAGTACTTC
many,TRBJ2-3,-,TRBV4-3,CASSQPIGDTQYF,TGCGCCAGCAGCCAACCTATAGGCGATACGCAGTATTTT
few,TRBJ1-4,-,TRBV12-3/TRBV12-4,CAAAVAGTEKLFF,TGTGCCGCCGCCGTGGCTGGGACAGAAAAACTGTTTTTT
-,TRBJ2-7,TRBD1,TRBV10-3,CAISDLPGTGAFDSYEQYF,TGTGCCATCAGTGACCTTCCCGGGACAGGGGCCTTCGACTCCTACGAGCAGTACTTC
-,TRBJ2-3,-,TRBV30,CAWAHADTQYF,TGTGCCTGGGCTCACGCAGATACGCAGTATTTT
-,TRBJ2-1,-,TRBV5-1,CASLPGLQVEQFF,TGCGCCAGTTTACCGGGACTGCAAGTGGAGCAGTTCTTC